This T cell receptor beta chain is drawn from a study of blood T cell repertoires in COVID-19. Generated by immunoSEQ multiplex PCR, the TCRdb table keeps only in-frame clones and is missing some. The sample lists some 350,000 clones, around 91% seen once, with 3% to 4% in the top ten. The germline V gene has CDR1 SGHNT and CDR2 YYREEE (reference sequence). The CDR3 sequence is 15 residues long. The J segment lost 6 bases and the V segment lost 0 bases, leaving 6 bases of the junction unmatched. The source is a woman between 18 and 30 years old who had recovered from COVID-19. Sequencing was done on a sample of peripheral blood. The rearrangement uses TRBV5-4 and TRBJ2-5, with 9 bases lining up with TRBD2. The CDR3 DNA reads TGTGCCAGCAGCTTGGATAGCGGGAGAGGAAAGACCCAGTACTTC. This translates into CASSLDSGRGKTQYF.